Listed here are 10 T cell receptor beta chains from one sample, sequenced in a study of blood T cell repertoires in COVID-19. Produced via immunoSEQ multiplex PCR; TCRdb's table is partial and in-frame only. In the table there are 120,000 to 150,000 clones, roughly nine tenths of which are singletons. Material for sequencing was peripheral blood. The receptors were gathered from a human donor in a cohort sampled during active COVID-19.

The J gene is TRBJ1-2, the V gene TRBV5-1; 9 bases are a match to TRBD1. This CDR3 has 16 residues. The trim removed 2 bases at V and 6 bases at J, leaving 11 bases unmatched. Germline V gene lookup returns CDR1 SGHRS and CDR2 YFSETQ. The CDR3 here is CASSFGNRDRVHGYTF. The CDR3 DNA follows: TGCGCCAGCAGCTTCGGGAACCGGGACAGGGTACATGGCTACACCTTC.

The chain carries TRBV29-1 and TRBJ1-2, with 8 nucleotides matching TRBD1. The CDR3 spans 13 residues. V lost 5 bases and J lost 7; bases outside the gene matches: 9. Germline assignment: CDR1 SQVTM and CDR2 ANQGSEA. CDR3 protein: CSVMAGGAGGYTF. CDR3 bases: TGCAGCGTTATGGCAGGGGGCGCGGGTGGCTACACCTTC.

The V gene is TRBV21-1, the J gene TRBJ1-2; TRBD1, the table's D call, was not compared with the DNA. TRBV21-1 corresponds to a pseudogene. This CDR3 contains 12 residues. The DNA for the CDR3 is TGTGCCAGCAGGATCAGGGGGGAAGGCTACACCTTC. The encoded protein is CASRIRGEGYTF.

This sequence joins TRBV10-3 and TRBJ2-2, with 10 bases aligning to TRBD1. The J segment lost 1 base and the V segment lost 6 bases, leaving 5 bases of the junction unmatched. The CDR3 totals 16 residues. The germline V gene encodes CDR1 ENHRY and CDR2 SYGVKD. The CDR3 coding sequence is TGTGCCATCAGAGACCGGGACAGGGGGAACACCGGGGAGCTGTTTTTT. Translating it yields CAIRDRDRGNTGELFF.

The rearrangement links TRBV6-5 to TRBJ1-1; TRBD1 agrees at 8 bases. Looked up from germline, CDR1 is MNHEY and CDR2 is SVGAGI. The CDR3 totals 13 residues. Unmatched junction bases numbered 1, after V lost 4 bases and J lost 3 bases. This chain's CDR3 is CASSSDRDTEAFF. The CDR3 DNA follows: TGTGCCAGCAGTTCGGACAGGGACACTGAAGCTTTCTTT.

The V and J genes are TRBV12-5 and TRBJ2-5, with 14 bases identical to TRBD2. From germline, CDR1 is LGHNT and CDR2 FRNRAP. This CDR3 is built from 18 residues. The trim removed 3 bases at V and 5 bases at J, leaving 11 bases unmatched. CDR3 DNA sequence: TGTGCTAGTGGTTTCTGCCCGACTAGCGGGGGGGCCTGTGAGACCCAGTACTTC. Encoded protein: CASGFCPTSGGACETQYF.

The V gene is TRBV9, the J gene TRBJ1-2; no definite D call. The CDR3 is made up of 14 amino acids. The germline V gene has CDR1 SGDLS and CDR2 YYNGEE. V was trimmed by 0 bases and J by 2 bases, leaving 8 bases between them. CDR3 loop: CASSVGAGNYGYTF. The CDR3 DNA reads TGTGCCAGCAGCGTAGGGGCAGGAAACTATGGCTACACCTTC.

The chain uses TRBV6-5 and TRBJ1-4, with TRBD1 matching over 10 bases. This CDR3 spans 15 amino acids. Germline V gene lookup returns CDR1 MNHEY and CDR2 SVGAGI. V was pared by 5 bases and J by 8 bases, with 8 bases of the junction left unmatched. The CDR3 DNA reads as TGTGCCAGCAGTACTCCGGGACAGGGGTGGGAAAAACTGTTTTTT. Amino acid sequence: CASSTPGQGWEKLFF.

Concerning this clone itself: Relative to the germline gene, one junction end is altered; a read error may explain this. The chain has TRBV6-2 or TRBV6-3 and TRBJ2-2; tentatively, D is TRBD2 (5 bases). Looked up from germline, CDR1 is MNHEY and CDR2 is SVGEGT. The CDR3 has 14 residues. The CDR3 loop reads CASSYSKETGELFF. The CDR3 nucleotides are TGTGCCAGCAGTTACTCGAAAGAAACCGGGGAGTTGTTTTTT.

Worth noting for this clone: This specimen includes other DNA sequences encoding the same CDR3. The chain carries TRBV5-1 and TRBJ2-2; 7 bases agree with TRBD1. Germline V gene sequence: CDR1 SGHRS, CDR2 YFSETQ. The ends lost 4 bases at V and 0 bases at J; junction bases unmatched: 3. This CDR3 spans 15 amino acids. The CDR3 DNA is TGCGCCAGCAGCCCCGGGACAGCGAACACCGGGGAGCTGTTTTTT. The encoded protein is CASSPGTANTGELFF.